One and the same sample provided the 14 T cell receptor beta chains below, sequenced in a study of T cells in Graves' hyperthyroidism and ophthalmopathy (dated by TCRdb to between 2018 and 2021). Libraries came from multiplex PCR. The listed sequencing device is Illumina HiSeq 2000. The TCR beta CDR3 regions were amplified from the RNA transcripts. A first-round RT-PCR of the TCR CDR3 used the HTBI primer set with the Qiagen OneStep RT-PCR kit. TCRdb cleaned the public reads at Q25 with fastp, built clones with MiXCR and kept in-frame beta chains. Each entry merges the rows of one CDR3 protein and shows their most common DNA and genes. The sample has hundreds of thousands of distinct CDR3 sequences on record, about two fifths of them singletons. More than 7% of the sample rests with the top ten. Sequenced: blood. Receptors originate from a man younger than 35 with Graves' hyperthyroidism.

As for this clonotype: Just one base apart from a much larger clone, this may be a read error. The chain has TRBV7-8 and TRBJ1-2; D unclear. The CDR3 runs to 12 residues. Germline V gene sequence: CDR1 SGHVS, CDR2 FQNEAQ. As DNA, the CDR3 is TGTGCCAGCAGCCAGACCATCAATGGCCACACCTTC. The encoded protein is CASSQTINGHTF.

CDR3 in DNA: TGCAGTGCTAGCCGCAGACTAGCGGGTGGGACCTACGAGCAGTACTTC. Protein: CSASRRLAGGTYEQYF. The V gene is TRBV20-1, the J gene TRBJ2-7; 10 bases are a match to TRBD2. Germline V gene sequence: CDR1 DFQATT, CDR2 SNEGSKA (reference sequence). The trim removed 3 bases at V and 2 bases at J, leaving 10 bases unmatched. The CDR3 has 16 amino acids.

Many counts were recorded for this clonotype. The chain carries TRBV19 and TRBJ1-1, with D unclear. Germline assignment: CDR1 LNHDA and CDR2 SQIVND (reference sequence). V gave up 6 bases and J gave up 1 base, with 9 bases separating them. CDR3 length: 13 amino acids. CDR3 amino acids: CASSAARNTEAFF. The CDR3 DNA follows: TGTGCCAGTAGCGCCGCACGGAACACTGAAGCTTTCTTT.

In this sample, this clonotype turned up a few times. This chain uses TRBV11-2 with TRBJ2-6; 7 bases fit TRBD1. Germline V gives CDR1 SGHAT, CDR2 FQNNGV. The V gene end was trimmed by 4 bases and the J gene end by 0 bases; junction bases not matched to a gene: 12. This CDR3 contains 19 residues. CDR3 sequence (DNA): TGTGCCAGCAGCTGGGGGCGGACAGGTGCCCTCTCTGGGGCCAACGTCCTGACTTTC. It specifies CASSWGRTGALSGANVLTF.

This clonotype came up many times. The chain combines TRBV29-1 with TRBJ2-7; 10 bases are shared with TRBD2. The germline CDR1 and CDR2 sequences are SQVTM and ANQGSEA. CDR3 length: 14 residues. V trimming: 5 bases; J trimming: 5 bases; junction bases outside the gene matches: 9. DNA of the CDR3: TGCAGCGTTCAAACGGGACTAGCGCTCAACGAGCAGTACTTC. Protein sequence: CSVQTGLALNEQYF.

The chain combines TRBV7-8 with TRBJ2-7, with D maybe TRBD2 (5 bases). The germline V and J ends were trimmed by 1 base and 3 bases, with 13 bases remaining between them. Germline V gene lookup returns CDR1 SGHVS and CDR2 FQNEAQ. This CDR3 has 15 amino acids. The CDR3 reads CASSLDSSGVYEQYF. The CDR3 bases are TGTGCCAGCAGCTTAGATTCCAGCGGAGTCTACGAGCAGTACTTC.

There are many counts of this clonotype. The rearrangement links TRBV29-1 to TRBJ2-7; no definite D call. Germline CDR1 is SQVTM and CDR2 is ANQGSEA. V was shortened by 0 bases and J by 3 bases, with 15 bases between the two germline ends. CDR3 length: 15 residues. CDR3 region: CSVEDRDTAYYEQYF. The CDR3 bases are TGCAGCGTTGAAGATCGCGACACCGCCTACTACGAGCAGTACTTC.

This clonotype has ten or more counts. The V call is TRBV20-1, the J call TRBJ1-1; the match to TRBD1 covers 8 bases. The CDR3 runs 14 residues. V shed 3 bases, J shed 4 bases, and the junction held 7 bases outside the gene matches. Germline V CDR1 and CDR2: DFQATT, SNEGSKA (reference sequence). The CDR3 region is CSARGQGASTEAFF. DNA for the CDR3: TGCAGTGCTAGGGGCCAGGGGGCAAGCACTGAAGCTTTCTTT.

This clonotype occurred many times. The chain employs TRBV7-3 and TRBJ1-1; 8 bases align to TRBD1. This CDR3 is 14 amino acids long. Trimming at V came to 4 bases and at J to 4 bases, leaving 5 bases not matched to a gene. The V gene's germline CDR1 is SGHTA and CDR2 FQGTGA. CDR3 in DNA: TGTGCCAGCAGCTCCAGGACAGGGTCCACTGAAGCTTTCTTT. It codes for CASSSRTGSTEAFF.

This clonotype was detected a few times. The chain combines TRBV4-1 with TRBJ1-5, with TRBD1 matching over 7 bases. The V segment lost 0 bases and the J segment 6 bases; nucleotides outside the gene matches: 5. The CDR3 is 15 residues long. Germline CDR1 MGHRA, CDR2 YSYEKL. This chain's CDR3 is CASSQDGGGGQPQHF. The DNA for the CDR3 is TGCGCCAGCAGCCAAGATGGAGGGGGCGGTCAGCCCCAGCATTTT.

This clonotype was seen more than once but under ten times. The chain employs TRBV5-1 and TRBJ2-7; unclear D gene. The germline V and J ends were trimmed by 0 bases and 3 bases, with 10 bases remaining between them. Looked up from germline, CDR1 is SGHRS and CDR2 is YFSETQ. The CDR3 has 14 amino acids. The CDR3 region is CASSLGANDYEQYF. The CDR3 DNA reads TGCGCCAGCAGCTTGGGAGCGAACGACTACGAGCAGTACTTC.

The chain recombines TRBV19 with TRBJ2-7; D is possibly TRBD1 (5 bases). This CDR3 is built from 13 residues. V was trimmed by 5 bases and J by 3 bases, leaving 11 bases between them. The germline gives CDR1 LNHDA, CDR2 SQIVND (reference sequence). The CDR3 bases are TGTGCCAGTAGTCCAGGGTCACTCTACGAGCAGTACTTC. Amino acid sequence: CASSPGSLYEQYF.

The V gene is TRBV10-2, the J gene TRBJ1-6; 8 nucleotides line up with TRBD1. Looked up from germline, CDR1 is WSHSY and CDR2 is SAAADI. CDR3 length: 16 residues. V lost 7 bases, J lost 9 bases, and 14 bases stayed unmatched. CDR3 residues: CASISDQGGQVSPLHF. The CDR3 region has the DNA TGCGCCAGCATAAGTGACCAGGGGGGACAGGTTTCACCCCTCCACTTT.

This clonotype was observed many times. This chain joins TRBV10-2 and TRBJ2-7; 10 positions match TRBD1. CDR1 WSHSY and CDR2 SAAADI come from the germline V gene. J was trimmed by 4 bases and V by 6 bases; bases with no gene match: 6. The CDR3 totals 14 residues. As DNA, the CDR3 is TGCGCCAGCAGGGGGACAGGGGTCGGATACGAGCAGTACTTC. Its translation: CASRGTGVGYEQYF.